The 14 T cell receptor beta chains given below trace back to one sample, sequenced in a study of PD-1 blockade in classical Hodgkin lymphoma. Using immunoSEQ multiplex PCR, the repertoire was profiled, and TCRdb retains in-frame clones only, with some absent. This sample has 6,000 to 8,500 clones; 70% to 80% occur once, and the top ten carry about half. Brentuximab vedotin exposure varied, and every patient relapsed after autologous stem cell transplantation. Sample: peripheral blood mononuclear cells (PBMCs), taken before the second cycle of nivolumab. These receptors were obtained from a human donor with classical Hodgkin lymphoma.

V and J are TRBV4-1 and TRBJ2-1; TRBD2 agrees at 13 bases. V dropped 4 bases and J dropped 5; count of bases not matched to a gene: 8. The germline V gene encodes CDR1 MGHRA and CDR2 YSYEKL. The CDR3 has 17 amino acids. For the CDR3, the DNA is TGCGCCAGCAGCCGTGGGACTAGCGGGAATCACCACAATGAGCAGTTCTTC. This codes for CASSRGTSGNHHNEQFF.

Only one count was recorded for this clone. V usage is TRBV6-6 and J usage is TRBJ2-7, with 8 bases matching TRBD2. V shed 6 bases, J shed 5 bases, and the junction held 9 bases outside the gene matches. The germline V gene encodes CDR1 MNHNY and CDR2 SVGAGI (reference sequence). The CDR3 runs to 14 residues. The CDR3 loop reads CASSPGGVGNEQYF. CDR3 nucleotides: TGTGCCAGCAGCCCCGGGGGGGTAGGAAACGAGCAGTACTTC.

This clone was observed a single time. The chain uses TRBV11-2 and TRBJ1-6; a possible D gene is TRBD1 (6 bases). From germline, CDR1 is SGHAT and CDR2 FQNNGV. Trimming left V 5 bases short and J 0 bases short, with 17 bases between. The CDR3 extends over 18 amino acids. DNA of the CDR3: TGTGCCAGCAGCCTCCGAAGTGGGGGCAGCTCCTATAATTCACCCCTCCACTTT. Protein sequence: CASSLRSGGSSYNSPLHF.

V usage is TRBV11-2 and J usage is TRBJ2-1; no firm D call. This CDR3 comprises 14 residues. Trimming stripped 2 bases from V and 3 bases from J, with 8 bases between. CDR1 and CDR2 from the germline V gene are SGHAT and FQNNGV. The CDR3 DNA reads TGTGCCAGCAGCTTAAGCAGAGACTACAATGAGCAGTTCTTC. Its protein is CASSLSRDYNEQFF.

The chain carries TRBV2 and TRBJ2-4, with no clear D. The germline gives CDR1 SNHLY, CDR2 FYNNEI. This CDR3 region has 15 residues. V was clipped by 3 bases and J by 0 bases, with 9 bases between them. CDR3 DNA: TGTGCCAGCAGTGAGGGGATCCTAGCCAAAAACATTCAGTACTTC. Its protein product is CASSEGILAKNIQYF.

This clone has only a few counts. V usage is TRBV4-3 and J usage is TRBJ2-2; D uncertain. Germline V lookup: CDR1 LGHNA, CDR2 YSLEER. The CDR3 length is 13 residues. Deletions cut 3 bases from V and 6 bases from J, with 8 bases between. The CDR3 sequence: CASSHGFPGELFF. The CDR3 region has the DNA TGCGCCAGCAGCCATGGTTTCCCCGGGGAGCTGTTTTTT.

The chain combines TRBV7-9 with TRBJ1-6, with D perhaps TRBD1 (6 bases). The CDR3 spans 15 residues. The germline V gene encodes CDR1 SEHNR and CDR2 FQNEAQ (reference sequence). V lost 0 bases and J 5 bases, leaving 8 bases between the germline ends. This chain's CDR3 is CASSLAGQNNSPLHF. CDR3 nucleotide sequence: TGTGCCAGCAGCTTAGCCGGACAGAATAATTCACCCCTCCACTTT.

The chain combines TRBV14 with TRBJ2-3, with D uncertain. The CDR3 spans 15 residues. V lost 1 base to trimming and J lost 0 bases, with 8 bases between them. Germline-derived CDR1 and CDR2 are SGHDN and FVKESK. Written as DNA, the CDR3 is TGTGCCAGCAGCCAAGGAGCGTCCAGCACAGATACGCAGTATTTT. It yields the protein CASSQGASSTDTQYF. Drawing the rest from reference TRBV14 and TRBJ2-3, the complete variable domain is EAGVTQFPSHSVIEKGQTVTLRCDPISGHDNLYWYRRVMGKEIKFLLHFVKESKQDESGMPNNRFLAERTGGTYSTLKVQPAELEDSGVYFCASSQGASSTDTQYFGPGTRLTVL.

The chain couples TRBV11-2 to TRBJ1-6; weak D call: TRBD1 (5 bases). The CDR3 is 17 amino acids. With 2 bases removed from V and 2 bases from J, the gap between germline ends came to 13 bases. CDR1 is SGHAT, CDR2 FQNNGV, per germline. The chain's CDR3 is CASSLLLGVTYNSPLHF. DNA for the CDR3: TGTGCCAGCAGCTTACTTTTAGGGGTAACCTATAATTCACCCCTCCACTTT.

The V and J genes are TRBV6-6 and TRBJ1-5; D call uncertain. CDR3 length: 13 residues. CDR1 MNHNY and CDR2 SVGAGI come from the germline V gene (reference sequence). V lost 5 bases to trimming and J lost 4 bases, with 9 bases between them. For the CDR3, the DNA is TGTGCCAGCAGTCCCGGTAAAAATCAGCCCCAGCATTTT. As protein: CASSPGKNQPQHF.

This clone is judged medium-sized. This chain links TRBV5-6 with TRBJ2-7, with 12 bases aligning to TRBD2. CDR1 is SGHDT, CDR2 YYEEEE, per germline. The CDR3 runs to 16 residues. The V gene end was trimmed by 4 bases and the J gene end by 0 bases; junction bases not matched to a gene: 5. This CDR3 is CASSPGLAGSSYEQYF. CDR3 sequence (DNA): TGTGCCAGCAGCCCGGGACTAGCGGGCAGCTCCTACGAGCAGTACTTC. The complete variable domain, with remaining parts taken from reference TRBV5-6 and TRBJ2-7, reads DAGVTQSPTHLIKTRGQQVTLRCSPKSGHDTVSWYQQALGQGPQFIFQYYEEEERQRGNFPDRFSGHQFPNYSSELNVNALLLGDSALYLCASSPGLAGSSYEQYFGPGTRLTVT.

CDR3 in amino acids: CASGEGLGNQPQHF. In DNA form, the CDR3 reads TGTGCCAGCGGAGAAGGCCTGGGGAACCAGCCCCAGCATTTT. V is TRBV6-5 and J is TRBJ1-5; D not resolved. From germline, CDR1 is MNHEY and CDR2 SVGAGI. V lost 8 bases and J 7 bases, leaving 18 bases between the germline ends. CDR3 length: 14 amino acids.

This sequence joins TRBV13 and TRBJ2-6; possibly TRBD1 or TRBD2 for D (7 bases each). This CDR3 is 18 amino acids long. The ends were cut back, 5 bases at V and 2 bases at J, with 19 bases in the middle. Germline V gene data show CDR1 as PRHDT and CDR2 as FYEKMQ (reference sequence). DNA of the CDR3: TGTGCCAGCAGCCCCCAGGGGGGGTCGGCCCCTGGGGCCAACGTCCTGACTTTC. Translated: CASSPQGGSAPGANVLTF.

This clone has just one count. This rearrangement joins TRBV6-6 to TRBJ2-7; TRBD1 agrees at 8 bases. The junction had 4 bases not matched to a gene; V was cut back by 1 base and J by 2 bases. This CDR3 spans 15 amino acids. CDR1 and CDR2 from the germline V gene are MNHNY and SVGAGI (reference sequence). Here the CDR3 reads CASSYLGQDPYEQYF. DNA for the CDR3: TGTGCCAGCAGTTACTTGGGACAGGATCCCTACGAGCAGTACTTC.